The 14 T cell receptor beta chains below were found in one sample sequenced in a study of blood T cell repertoires in COVID-19. The data were produced by immunoSEQ multiplex PCR, yet TCRdb's version contains in-frame clones alone and is incomplete. This sample yields 100,000 to 120,000 clones, of which 85% are seen a single time; 4% to 5% belongs to the top ten. The sample consisted of peripheral blood. These receptors were collected from a man between 45 and 60 years old with acute or convalescent COVID-19.

V and J are TRBV24-1 and TRBJ2-1; 10 bases line up with TRBD1. The CDR3 spans 16 residues. The V and J ends lost 4 bases and 4 bases, in that order; junction bases with no gene match: 6. Germline assignment: CDR1 KGHDR and CDR2 SFDVKD. The CDR3: CATSETGTGVYNEQFF. CDR3 in DNA: TGTGCCACCAGTGAGACCGGGACAGGGGTATACAATGAGCAGTTCTTC.

This rearrangement joins TRBV5-5 to TRBJ2-1; a possible D gene is TRBD1 (6 bases). The CDR3 contains 14 residues. Germline V gives CDR1 SGHKS, CDR2 YYEKEE (reference sequence). The ends were cut back, 3 bases at V and 6 bases at J, with 13 bases in the middle. The CDR3 sequence: CASSSGHPINEQFF. CDR3 in DNA: TGTGCCAGCAGCTCGGGACACCCGATCAATGAGCAGTTCTTC. Full variable domain (missing parts from reference TRBV5-5 and TRBJ2-1): DAGVTQSPTHLIKTRGQQVTLRCSPISGHKSVSWYQQVLGQGPQFIFQYYEKEERGRGNFPDRFSARQFPNYSSELNVNALLLGDSALYLCASSSGHPINEQFFGPGTRLTVL.

The chain is built from TRBV9 and TRBJ1-4; 9 bases match TRBD1. V shed 3 bases and J 6 bases; nucleotides not matched to a gene: 12. Germline V CDR1 and CDR2: SGDLS, YYNGEE. There are 17 residues in the CDR3. DNA of the CDR3: TGTGCCAGCAGCGCAAAGGGACAGGGTCTTTTAGATGAAAAACTGTTTTTT. Amino acids: CASSAKGQGLLDEKLFF.

This rearrangement joins TRBV19 to TRBJ2-2; 11 bases match TRBD2. The CDR3 loop spans 17 amino acids. Germline V gives CDR1 LNHDA, CDR2 SQIVND (reference sequence). V was pared by 7 bases and J by 3 bases, with 10 bases of the junction left unmatched. The CDR3 nucleotides read TGTGCCAGTAAACTAGCGGGGGCGCCGGGGTACACCGGGGAGCTGTTTTTT. As protein: CASKLAGAPGYTGELFF.

The chain employs TRBV4-2 and TRBJ1-6; TRBD1 aligns across 7 bases. Trimming removed 1 base from V and 8 bases from J; junction bases left unmatched: 5. The CDR3 loop spans 15 amino acids. Germline CDR1 LGHNA, CDR2 YNFKEQ. In DNA, the CDR3 is TGTGCCAGCAGCCAAGCTCGGGACAGTTATTCACCCCTCCACTTT. It encodes CASSQARDSYSPLHF.

The CDR3 nucleotides read TGTGCCAGCAGCCAGGGGGGCGGACGATACTACAATGAGCAGTTCTTC. This gives the protein CASSQGGGRYYNEQFF. The chain links TRBV11-2 to TRBJ2-1; TRBD1 is a possible D gene (7 bases). The CDR3 is 16 residues long. Trimming pared 5 bases from V and 3 bases from J, leaving 17 bases between. Germline-derived CDR1 and CDR2 are SGHAT and FQNNGV.

This clone was counted a few times. This chain connects TRBV28 to TRBJ1-6, with 9 bases identical to TRBD1. The CDR3 contains 16 residues. V lost 5 bases to trimming and J lost 10 bases; unmatched junction nucleotides: 12. The germline V gene encodes CDR1 MDHEN and CDR2 SYDVKM. The CDR3 sequence: CASSAVGDRVVSPLHF. CDR3 nucleotide sequence: TGTGCCAGCAGTGCCGTCGGGGACAGGGTTGTCTCACCCCTCCACTTT.

The chain couples TRBV11-3 to TRBJ2-7; no reliable D call. The CDR3 loop spans 15 amino acids. V lost 0 bases, J lost 3 bases, and 12 bases lay in between. Germline CDR1 is SGHNT and CDR2 is YENEEA. The CDR3 bases are TGTGCCAGCAGCTTAGATTTTGCAGTGCACTACGAGCAGTACTTC. This translates into CASSLDFAVHYEQYF.

The chain combines TRBV19 with TRBJ2-2, with TRBD1 matching 7 bases. The germline CDR1 and CDR2 sequences are LNHDA and SQIVND (reference sequence). The CDR3 loop spans 15 amino acids. J gave up 4 bases and V 3 bases, and 5 bases lay outside the gene matches. This CDR3 is CASSILAGGTGELFF. The CDR3 DNA reads as TGTGCCAGTAGTATTTTGGCAGGGGGCACCGGGGAGCTGTTTTTT.

V usage is TRBV14 and J usage is TRBJ1-1, with a possible D match to TRBD1 (5 bases). The germline CDR1 and CDR2 sequences are SGHDN and FVKESK. The CDR3 is 14 amino acids. V lost 2 bases and J lost 7, with 14 bases in between. The CDR3 DNA follows: TGTGCCAGCAGCCAATATGGAGGGGCCATTGAAGCTTTCTTT. Amino acids: CASSQYGGAIEAFF.

V usage is TRBV30 and J usage is TRBJ1-3, with D maybe TRBD1 (5 bases). Trimming removed 4 bases at V and 3 bases at J, with 19 bases between. CDR1 and CDR2 from the germline V gene are GTSNPN and SVGIG (reference sequence). The CDR3 is 16 amino acids. The CDR3 nucleotides are TGTGCCTGGACGCCAGGGTTTAGGATGTTTGGAAACACCATATATTTT. It encodes CAWTPGFRMFGNTIYF. Variable domain in full (rest from reference TRBV30 and TRBJ1-3): SQTIHQWPATLVQPVGSPLSLECTVEGTSNPNLYWYRQAAGRGLQLLFYSVGIGQISSEVPQNLSASRPQDRQFILSSKKLLLSDSGFYLCAWTPGFRMFGNTIYFGEGSWLTVV.

The sample holds one count of this clone. The genes are TRBV28 and TRBJ1-5, with D possibly matching TRBD1 (5 bases). The germline CDR1 and CDR2 sequences are MDHEN and SYDVKM. The CDR3 spans 14 residues. The V end lost 6 bases, the J end lost 7 bases, and 16 bases lay between the germline ends. CDR3 nucleotides: TGTGCCAGCAGACGTGGCAACAGGAACCAGCCCCAGCATTTT. Translation: CASRRGNRNQPQHF.

The chain's CDR3 is CASSVGASTGELFF. In nucleotides, the CDR3 is TGTGCCAGCAGTGTAGGAGCGAGTACCGGGGAGCTGTTTTTT. The chain uses TRBV2 and TRBJ2-2; no clear D. The CDR3 consists of 14 residues. Trimming pared 4 bases from V and 5 bases from J, leaving 11 bases between. CDR1 and CDR2 (germline): SNHLY, FYNNEI.

The chain employs TRBV6-2 or TRBV6-3 and TRBJ1-5; no reliable D call. CDR1 is MNHEY and CDR2 is SVGEGT in the germline V gene. CDR3 length: 14 residues. Deletions cut 2 bases from V and 7 bases from J, with 12 bases between. The CDR3 DNA reads TGTGCCAGCAGTTACGGCGGGATGAGGCAGCCCCAGCATTTT. Translated, it gives CASSYGGMRQPQHF.